The clone carrying this TCR beta chain was counted a single time. Its antigen is unknown. This specimen comes from a study of T cells after yellow fever vaccination. Using its own MiXCR run on the 5' RACE reads, TCRdb lists one record per CDR3 protein. In the table there are some 350,000 distinct CDR3 sequences, 9.5% to 13% of which are singletons. The length of the CDR3 is 13 residues. V shed 8 bases and J 2 bases; nucleotides not matched to a gene: 6. Germline assignment: CDR1 MNHEY and CDR2 SVGEGT. General study points: Although most clonotypes did not, a small share appeared in both CD4 and CD8 compartments.

This TCR came from a man aged 18 to 30 who received the YFV17D yellow fever vaccine. This specimen was PBMCs, taken on the day of the first yellow fever vaccination. The chain is built from TRBV6-2 or TRBV6-3 and TRBJ2-7; 7 nucleotides match TRBD2. The DNA for the CDR3 is TGTGCCAGCGGCCTAGCGGCAACCTACGAGCAGTACTTC. It yields the protein CASGLAATYEQYF.